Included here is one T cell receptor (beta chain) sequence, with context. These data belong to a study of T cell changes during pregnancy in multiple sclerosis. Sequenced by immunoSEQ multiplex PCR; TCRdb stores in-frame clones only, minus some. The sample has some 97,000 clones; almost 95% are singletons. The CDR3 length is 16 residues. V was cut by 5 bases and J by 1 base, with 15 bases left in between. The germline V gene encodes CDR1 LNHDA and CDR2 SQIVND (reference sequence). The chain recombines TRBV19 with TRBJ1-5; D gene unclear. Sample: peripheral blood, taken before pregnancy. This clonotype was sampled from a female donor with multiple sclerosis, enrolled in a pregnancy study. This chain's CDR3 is CASSLGPSGSNQPQHF. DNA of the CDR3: TGTGCCAGTAGTCTTGGCCCGTCGGGAAGCAATCAGCCCCAGCATTTT.